This entry features one T cell receptor (beta chain) sequence. Other DNA sequences in this specimen translate into the identical CDR3. V was shortened by 5 bases and J by 5 bases, with 10 bases between the two germline ends. This CDR3 region has 14 residues. In germline, CDR1 is SGHAT, CDR2 FQNNGV. The record originates from a study of circulating and synovial CD4+ cells in juvenile arthritis. Sequencing used immunoSEQ multiplex PCR; TCRdb keeps in-frame clones, though not all of them. The sample lists fewer than 35,000 clones; nearly 95% were seen once. What was sequenced was CD4+ T cells from blood. This rearrangement joins TRBV11-2 to TRBJ1-6; D remains unclear. This TCR was recovered from a human donor with juvenile idiopathic arthritis. The CDR3 sequence: CASSLLFDNSPLHF. In nucleotides, the CDR3 is TGTGCCAGCAGCCTACTTTTTGATAATTCACCCCTCCACTTT.